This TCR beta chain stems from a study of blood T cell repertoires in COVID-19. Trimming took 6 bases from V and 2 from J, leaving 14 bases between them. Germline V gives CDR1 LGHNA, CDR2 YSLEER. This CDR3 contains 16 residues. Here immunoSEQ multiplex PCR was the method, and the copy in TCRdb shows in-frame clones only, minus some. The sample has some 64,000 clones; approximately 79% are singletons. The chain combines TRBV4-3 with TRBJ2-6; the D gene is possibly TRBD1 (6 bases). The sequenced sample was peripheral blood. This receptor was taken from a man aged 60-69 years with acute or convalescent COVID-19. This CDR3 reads CASSPRTGTGANVLTF. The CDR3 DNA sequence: TGCGCCAGCAGTCCACGAACAGGGACTGGGGCCAACGTCCTGACTTTC.